These T cell receptor beta chains were read from a single sample in a study of sequential checkpoint blockade in melanoma. The method was immunoSEQ multiplex PCR; TCRdb's version includes in-frame clones alone and lacks a portion of them. The sample lists about 22,000 clones, approximately 79% seen once, with about 27% in the top ten. Here the sequenced sample was CD8+ T cells sorted from blood (inferred from file names), taken from a patient given nivolumab and ipilimumab in sequence. The receptors were sampled from a human donor with melanoma. Both conserved end residues are part of each CDR3. D genes are given only for firm matches. The size entry is marked missing in some rows and otherwise reads once, few, many or a size class.

-	-	TRBJ1-2	TRBV2	TGTGCCAGCACCCCCCCGAGCAGCAGGGATGGCTACACCTTC	CASTPPSSRDGYTF
medium-sized	TRBD2	TRBJ2-1	TRBV9	TGTGCCAGCAGCTCACTAGCGGGGGACGGGGATGAGCAGTTCTTC	CASSSLAGDGDEQFF
-	-	TRBJ1-2	TRBV6-6	TGTGCCAGCAGTTACTCGAATGAACAGATCGGCTACACCTTC	CASSYSNEQIGYTF
-	-	TRBJ2-7	TRBV5-1	TGCGCCAGCAGCATCTGGGAGAGTGGAAACTACGAGCAGTACTTC	CASSIWESGNYEQYF
-	-	TRBJ1-3	TRBV9	TGTGCCAGCAGCGTAGCTAGGGGATACTCTGGAAACACCATATATTTT	CASSVARGYSGNTIYF
-	-	TRBJ2-1	TRBV6-1	TGTGCCAGCAGTCCCCGCCGGGGGGCGGACAATGAGCAGTTCTTC	CASSPRRGADNEQFF
once	TRBD1	TRBJ2-2	TRBV28	TGTGCCAGCAGTGGCAGGGCAGGGGGCGGGGTCGGGGAGCTGTTTTTT	CASSGRAGGGVGELFF
medium-sized	-	TRBJ1-1	TRBV7-9	TGTGCCAGCAGCCCAGATACGAACACTGAAGCTTTCTTT	CASSPDTNTEAFF
-	-	TRBJ2-7	TRBV5-1	TGCGCCAGCAGCTTGGGGCGAGGGAGGATCTACACCCAGTACTTC	CASSLGRGRIYTQYF
-	-	TRBJ2-3	TRBV15	TGTGCCACCAGCACCCCGACGTCGGGGAGAGATACGCAGTATTTT	CATSTPTSGRDTQYF
-	TRBD2	TRBJ2-7	TRBV28	TGTGCCAGCAGTTTTGCGGGGGGGGTAAACGAGCAGTACTTC	CASSFAGGVNEQYF
few	-	TRBJ2-7	TRBV28	TGTGCCAGCAGTATGGGTCAGACACTTTATTACTACGAGCAGTACTTC	CASSMGQTLYYYEQYF
-	TRBD1	TRBJ2-2	TRBV28	TGTGCCAGCAGTTCTATACAGGGGGCTACCGGGGAGCTGTTTTTT	CASSSIQGATGELFF
-	TRBD1	TRBJ2-7	TRBV23-1	TGCGCCAGCAGTCAATCGTTCCCGAGGCCGCACGGGACAGGTCCCTACGAGCAGTACTTC	CASSQSFPRPHGTGPYEQYF
-	TRBD2	TRBJ2-5	TRBV9	TGTGCCAGCAGCGCACCGGGACTAGGGTACCAAGAGACCCAGTACTTC	CASSAPGLGYQETQYF
-	TRBD1	TRBJ2-7	TRBV27	TGTGCCAGCAGTTTATTGGGACAGTTCTACGAGCAGTACTTC	CASSLLGQFYEQYF
once	-	TRBJ1-5	TRBV15	TGTGCCACCAGTGAAGGGGCTAATCAGCCCCAGCATTTT	CATSEGANQPQHF
-	-	TRBJ1-2	TRBV11-2	TGTGCCAGCAGCGCTTCAGGGGTCGGGTGGGGCTACACCTTC	CASSASGVGWGYTF
-	-	TRBJ1-2	TRBV9	TGTGCCAGCAGCGTAGAACCCAACAGGGAAAACTATGGCTACACCTTC	CASSVEPNRENYGYTF
-	-	TRBJ2-7	TRBV19	TGTGCCAGTAGTATTAGGGACACCACCTACGAGCAGTACTTC	CASSIRDTTYEQYF
few	-	TRBJ2-1	TRBV27	TGTGCCAGCAGTTTCTTGGACTCGCGGAACAGGTTCTTC	CASSFLDSRNRFF
-	-	TRBJ2-5	TRBV7-9	TGTGCCAGCAGCCCCCCTCCCGCGGAGACCCAGTACTTC	CASSPPPAETQYF
-	TRBD1	TRBJ2-2	TRBV4-3	TGCGCCAGCAGCCACGGACAGGGCCCCGGGGAGCTGTTTTTT	CASSHGQGPGELFF
-	-	TRBJ2-7	TRBV19	TGTGCCAGTACCGGTATAGGCGGAGGGGACTACGAGCAGTACTTC	CASTGIGGGDYEQYF
medium-sized	-	TRBJ2-4	TRBV7-8	TGTGCCAGCAGCCCCTGGGACTCCATAGCCAAAAACATTCAGTACTTC	CASSPWDSIAKNIQYF
-	-	TRBJ2-1	TRBV11-3	TGTGCCAGCAGCCCACGGGGGACTAATGAGCAGTTCTTC	CASSPRGTNEQFF
-	TRBD2	TRBJ2-5	TRBV7-8	TGTGCCAGCAGCCACTTGACTAGCGGGCCTGGGGAGACCCAGTACTTC	CASSHLTSGPGETQYF
-	-	TRBJ2-7	TRBV27	TGTGCCAGCAGTTTAAGGGGGAACTTTGAGCAGTACTTC	CASSLRGNFEQYF